Listed below are T cell receptor beta chains from one sample, sequenced in a study of regulatory T cells in long-lasting Graves disease. In TCRdb, the multiplex PCR reads were re-called with MiXCR into one record per CDR3 protein. The sample includes 450,000 to 600,000 distinct CDR3 sequences, about a sixth of them seen just once. These sequences were also reported in another study, on T cells in Graves' hyperthyroidism and ophthalmopathy.

Sequences were derived from peripheral blood mononuclear cells (PBMCs), sampled at new diagnosis, from a patient treated with antithyroid drugs. The receptors were gathered from a man between 35 and 55 years old with Graves disease. Each CDR3 is given with its conserved first and last residue. Rows may omit the clone size; those that give it use once, few, many or a size class.

TRBJ2-2	NA	TRBV5-1	CASSPRQPGELFF
TRBJ2-3	once	TRBV13	CASSFRPFAGGLDTQYF
TRBJ2-3	many	TRBV2	CASDGTSGRAVTQYF
TRBJ2-4	NA	TRBV4-1	CASSQDEGMTKNIQYF
TRBJ2-1	many	TRBV11-3	CASSWSGFEQFF
TRBJ1-1	many	TRBV28	CASGVNTEAFF
TRBJ2-3	many	TRBV28	CASSSGTGGIGRTDTQYF
TRBJ2-5	NA	TRBV15	CASGTGAGETQYF
TRBJ1-4	many	TRBV19	CASSLRRTINEKLFF
TRBJ1-5	many	TRBV30	CACGTGNQPQHF
TRBJ2-3	NA	TRBV6-1	CASRRDRKTDTQYF
TRBJ1-1	few	TRBV18	CASSVEDSTEAFF
TRBJ1-2	many	TRBV9	CASSVQASNYGYTF
TRBJ2-5	few	TRBV18	CASSPAGAKTQYF
TRBJ2-5	NA	TRBV7-2	CATSRPYRGEQETQYF
TRBJ2-5	many	TRBV20-1	CSAEDRLTSGVQETQYF
TRBJ2-1	many	TRBV27	CASSLTLANEQFF
TRBJ2-7	many	TRBV30	CAWSTGSYEQYF
TRBJ1-5	many	TRBV19	CASSLRGGTGGQPQHF
TRBJ1-1	NA	TRBV25-1	CASSRATGMNTEAFF
TRBJ2-7	many	TRBV3-1	CASSQDGTSYEQYF
TRBJ2-7	NA	TRBV6-1	CASLGQGYEQYF
TRBJ2-5	NA	TRBV19	CASRPGQGHQETQYF
TRBJ2-1	few	TRBV9	CASTPSGGSSYNEQFF
TRBJ2-7	many	TRBV2	CASSEGPVSYEQYF
TRBJ1-2	few	TRBV3-1	CASSQDLYYGYTF
TRBJ1-1	many	TRBV30	CAWRDPGFAEAFF
TRBJ2-3	few	TRBV7-9	CASSAYPGSDRSRTDTQYF
TRBJ1-2	many	TRBV7-9	CASSSGQGHGYTF
TRBJ1-2	many	TRBV20-1	CSAFEGAEGYTF
TRBJ1-6	few	TRBV27	CASTKAGNNSPLHF
TRBJ2-6	NA	TRBV6-2/TRBV6-3	CASSYLTPKATGTPSGANVLTF